Shown below are 21 T cell receptor beta chains from a single sample sequenced in a study of cytomegalovirus exposure and HLA in healthy donors. The PCR was carried out with 60 Vbeta primers and 13 Jbeta primers. Repertoires were generated with immunoSEQ multiplex PCR, while TCRdb's copy carries only in-frame clones and drops some. The sample holds 90,000 to 140,000 clones, less than 85% seen once. Sequencing input: PBMCs. These receptors were obtained from a man between 40 and 49 years old in good health and CMV-seropositive.

J is TRBJ2-3 and V is TRBV4-2; TRBD2 matches 9 bases. V lost 3 bases to trimming and J lost 2 bases; unmatched junction nucleotides: 6. Germline values: CDR1 LGHNA, CDR2 YNFKEQ. The CDR3 length is 16 residues. CDR3 in amino acids: CASSQLSGSPTDTQYF. Written as DNA, the CDR3 is TGTGCCAGCAGCCAGCTTAGCGGGAGTCCCACAGATACGCAGTATTTT.

This chain connects TRBV28 to TRBJ1-1; the match to TRBD1 covers 8 bases. The CDR3 is 12 amino acids. V was clipped by 4 bases and J by 10 bases; unmatched bases: 5. CDR1 MDHEN and CDR2 SYDVKM come from the germline V gene. CDR3 sequence reads: CASSSHRGTAFF. The CDR3 coding sequence is TGTGCCAGCAGTTCCCACAGGGGGACAGCTTTCTTT.

The chain employs TRBV30 and TRBJ2-3; tentatively, D is TRBD1 (5 bases). Trimming stripped 3 bases from V and 6 bases from J, with 13 bases between. This CDR3 region has 13 residues. CDR1 is GTSNPN and CDR2 is SVGIG in the germline V gene (reference sequence). CDR3 sequence reads: CAWRLSPGDTQYF. The CDR3 nucleotides read TGTGCCTGGAGACTATCGCCAGGGGATACGCAGTATTTT.

This clone was observed a handful of times. The chain links TRBV6-5 to TRBJ2-1; 9 bases are a match to TRBD2. CDR1 is MNHEY and CDR2 is SVGAGI in the germline V gene. CDR3 length equals 12 residues. V shed 4 bases and J 14 bases; nucleotides not matched to a gene: 6. The DNA of the CDR3 is TGTGCCAGCAGTTCGGGACTAGCTTGGGAGTTCTTC. The encoded protein is CASSSGLAWEFF.

This chain joins TRBV12-5 and TRBJ1-5; D unresolved. Germline CDR1 LGHNT, CDR2 FRNRAP. CDR3 length equals 14 residues. V was cut by 0 bases and J by 3 bases, with 6 bases left in between. In nucleotides, the CDR3 is TGTGCTAGTGGTTTGGTGAGTAACAATCAGCCCCAGCATTTT. This codes for CASGLVSNNQPQHF.

V usage is TRBV5-1 and J usage is TRBJ1-1; 8 bases align to TRBD1. J was trimmed by 6 bases and V by 4 bases; bases with no gene match: 8. Per the germline V gene, CDR1 is SGHRS and CDR2 is YFSETQ. This CDR3 has 14 amino acids. The CDR3 DNA reads TGCGCCAGCAGCCACACCGGACAGGGAGCTGAAGCTTTCTTT. It specifies CASSHTGQGAEAFF.

The chain recombines TRBV29-1 with TRBJ1-5; 10 positions agree with TRBD1. V shed 7 bases and J 3 bases; nucleotides not matched to a gene: 3. Germline V gene sequence: CDR1 SQVTM, CDR2 ANQGSEA. This CDR3 has 13 amino acids. The CDR3 bases are TGCAGCGCTGGGACAGGGGCCAATCAGCCCCAGCATTTT. It yields the protein CSAGTGANQPQHF.

This clone was counted once. This chain links TRBV4-3 with TRBJ1-2; D gene ambiguous. The CDR3 has 14 residues. V gave up 0 bases and J gave up 7 bases, with 12 bases separating them. The V gene's germline CDR1 is LGHNA and CDR2 YSLEER. The DNA of the CDR3 is TGCGCCAGCAGCCAAGACGGTCGGGGTTTTGGCTACACCTTC. Protein sequence: CASSQDGRGFGYTF.

The chain uses TRBV30 and TRBJ2-2; D is uncertain. Deletions cut 4 bases from V and 1 base from J, with 7 bases between. The V gene's germline CDR1 is GTSNPN and CDR2 SVGIG (reference sequence). The CDR3 loop spans 13 amino acids. The CDR3, as DNA: TGTGCCTGGACTCTCCGGAACACCGGGGAGCTGTTTTTT. This translates into CAWTLRNTGELFF.

This clone has only one observation. The rearrangement uses TRBV5-6 and TRBJ1-1; D may be TRBD1 (5 bases). CDR3 length: 13 residues. Germline V CDR1 and CDR2: SGHDT, YYEEEE. The V end was cut by 4 bases, the J end by 1 base, with 8 bases between. The CDR3: CASSIGGNTEAFF. DNA of the CDR3: TGTGCCAGCAGCATCGGGGGGAACACTGAAGCTTTCTTT.

The chain combines TRBV4-1 with TRBJ2-2; 8 bases agree with TRBD2. CDR1 and CDR2 from the germline V gene are MGHRA and YSYEKL. V lost 5 bases to trimming and J lost 5 bases; unmatched junction nucleotides: 7. The CDR3 spans 15 residues. This chain's CDR3 is CASSGPGLETGELFF. The CDR3 DNA is TGCGCCAGCAGCGGACCGGGACTAGAGACCGGGGAGCTGTTTTTT.

This chain uses TRBV5-4 with TRBJ2-7; weak D call: TRBD2 (7 bases). CDR1 is SGHNT, CDR2 YYREEE, per germline (reference sequence). V was shortened by 3 bases and J by 1 base, with 11 bases between the two germline ends. The CDR3 sequence is 14 residues long. The CDR3 is CASSWEGQSYEQYF. The CDR3, as DNA: TGTGCCAGCAGCTGGGAGGGACAATCCTACGAGCAGTACTTC.

The sample holds one count of this clone. The chain is built from TRBV10-3 and TRBJ2-2; no firm D call. The CDR3 contains 14 residues. V lost 0 bases and J 6 bases, leaving 8 bases between the germline ends. Per germline, CDR1 ENHRY and CDR2 SYGVKD. The CDR3 sequence: CAISESPRAGELFF. Written as DNA, the CDR3 is TGTGCCATCAGTGAGTCCCCGAGAGCCGGGGAGCTGTTTTTT.

The genes are TRBV4-2 and TRBJ2-2; D remains ambiguous. The germline CDR1 and CDR2 sequences are LGHNA and YNFKEQ. The V end was cut by 4 bases, the J end by 2 bases, with 11 bases between. This CDR3 has 15 residues. The CDR3 nucleotides read TGTGCCAGCAGCCCCAGTTTAACCAACACCGGGGAGCTGTTTTTT. This codes for CASSPSLTNTGELFF.

This sequence joins TRBV11-2 and TRBJ2-3; TRBD2 matches at 13 bases. Germline V gene lookup returns CDR1 SGHAT and CDR2 FQNNGV. The junction had 2 bases not matched to a gene; V was cut back by 4 bases and J by 4 bases. The CDR3 is made up of 15 amino acids. The CDR3 loop is CASSWTSGSADTQYF. The CDR3 DNA reads TGTGCCAGCAGCTGGACTAGCGGGAGCGCAGATACGCAGTATTTT.

The chain recombines TRBV10-3 with TRBJ1-6; a weak D match, TRBD1 (6 bases). There are 17 residues in the CDR3. Germline CDR1 is ENHRY and CDR2 is SYGVKD. V was trimmed by 3 bases and J by 0 bases, leaving 12 bases between them. This chain's CDR3 is CAISDLPGASYNSPLHF. CDR3 nucleotides: TGTGCCATCAGTGACCTCCCAGGGGCCTCCTATAATTCACCCCTCCACTTT.

The chain couples TRBV18 to TRBJ2-7, with a possible D match to TRBD1 (5 bases). V lost 5 bases to trimming and J lost 3 bases, with 26 bases between them. The CDR3 sequence is 18 residues long. Germline values: CDR1 KGHSH, CDR2 LQKENI. CDR3 residues: CASSSSGPRQTGVYEQYF. The CDR3 bases are TGTGCCAGCTCATCCTCCGGACCCAGACAGACTGGGGTCTACGAGCAGTACTTC.

The rearrangement uses TRBV5-4 and TRBJ1-3; no reliable D call. Looked up from germline, CDR1 is SGHNT and CDR2 is YYREEE (reference sequence). V dropped 4 bases and J dropped 0 bases, with 11 bases sitting between them. The CDR3 has 15 residues. In nucleotides, the CDR3 is TGTGCCAGCAGCACGACACCAAGCTCTGGAAACACCATATATTTT. This sequence encodes CASSTTPSSGNTIYF.

This clone appeared once. The V gene is TRBV19, the J gene TRBJ2-4, with 7 bases that match TRBD1. CDR1 and CDR2 (germline): LNHDA, SQIVND (reference sequence). Germline trimming cut 3 bases from V and 1 base from J; bases unmatched to any gene: 3. The length of the CDR3 is 15 residues. The CDR3 loop reads CASSIPRGAKNIQYF. CDR3 in DNA: TGTGCCAGTAGTATCCCCAGGGGGGCCAAAAACATTCAGTACTTC.

V usage is TRBV5-1 and J usage is TRBJ2-3; 7 nucleotides line up with TRBD1. The CDR3 covers 15 residues. CDR1 is SGHRS, CDR2 YFSETQ, per germline. With 1 base clipped from V and 2 bases from J, the junction kept 4 bases outside the gene matches. As DNA, the CDR3 is TGCGCCAGCAGCTTGACAGGGGATCCCACAGATACGCAGTATTTT. This gives the protein CASSLTGDPTDTQYF.

In DNA form, the CDR3 reads TGTGCCAGCAGCGAAAGGGCAGGGGCAAGCTCCTATAATTCACCCCTCCACTTT. Translating gives CASSERAGASSYNSPLHF. The gene calls are TRBV7-2 and TRBJ1-6; a possible D gene is TRBD1 (6 bases). The ends were cut back, 5 bases at V and 0 bases at J, with 17 bases in the middle. The V gene's germline CDR1 is SGHTA and CDR2 FQGNSA. This CDR3 has 18 amino acids.